The 25 T cell receptor beta chains given below trace back to one sample, sequenced in a study of blood T cell repertoires in COVID-19. Clones were sequenced by immunoSEQ multiplex PCR, and TCRdb holds only the in-frame ones, with some missing. Of 400,000 to 450,000 clones detected, more than 80% appear once; the ten largest clones hold 0.95% to 1.2%. Material: PBMCs or T cells enriched from blood (not recorded which). The receptors stem from a young man who had recovered from COVID-19.

This clone appeared a few times. The rearrangement joins TRBV6-2 or TRBV6-3 to TRBJ2-7, with 8 bases that match TRBD1. V was pared by 0 bases and J by 4 bases, with 17 bases of the junction left unmatched. The germline V gene encodes CDR1 MNHEY and CDR2 SVGEGT. CDR3 length: 19 amino acids. The CDR3 region has the DNA TGTGCCAGCAGTTACTCTTTATCTCTGACGGACAGGGAGGTTTACGAGCAGTACTTC. This codes for CASSYSLSLTDREVYEQYF.

The chain employs TRBV7-9 and TRBJ1-5, with 11 bases lining up with TRBD1. CDR1 and CDR2 from the germline V gene are SEHNR and FQNEAQ (reference sequence). V lost 3 bases, J lost 7 bases, and 11 bases stayed unmatched. The length of the CDR3 is 17 residues. DNA for the CDR3: TGTGCCAGCAGCTTGGGAACCGGGACAGGGGGAAGACAGCCCCAGCATTTT. It yields the protein CASSLGTGTGGRQPQHF.

The chain is built from TRBV30 and TRBJ2-1; D is perhaps TRBD2 (5 bases). This CDR3 region has 14 residues. Germline CDR1 and CDR2: GTSNPN and SVGIG (reference sequence). V was trimmed by 4 bases and J by 0 bases, leaving 10 bases between them. The CDR3 coding sequence is TGTGCCTGGACGGATGGGAGCTCCTACAATGAGCAGTTCTTC. This translates into CAWTDGSSYNEQFF.

This clone has only one observation. The chain employs TRBV5-6 and TRBJ2-5, with D possibly TRBD1 on 5 matching bases. In germline, CDR1 is SGHDT, CDR2 YYEEEE. The CDR3 sequence is 13 residues long. Trimming pared 0 bases from V and 5 bases from J, leaving 8 bases between. CDR3 in amino acids: CASSLGRGETQYF. In DNA, the CDR3 is TGTGCCAGCAGCTTGGGAAGGGGTGAGACCCAGTACTTC. The entire variable domain, with the rest obtained from reference TRBV5-6 and TRBJ2-5, is as follows: DAGVTQSPTHLIKTRGQQVTLRCSPKSGHDTVSWYQQALGQGPQFIFQYYEEEERQRGNFPDRFSGHQFPNYSSELNVNALLLGDSALYLCASSLGRGETQYFGPGTRLLVL.

CDR3 sequence reads: CASSLPQGLGGYTF. In DNA, the CDR3 is TGTGCCAGCAGCTTACCCCAGGGGCTGGGTGGCTACACCTTC. The chain links TRBV7-2 to TRBJ1-2; weak D call: TRBD1 (6 bases). Germline CDR1 is SGHTA and CDR2 is FQGNSA. CDR3 length: 14 amino acids. Deletions cut 2 bases from V and 7 bases from J, with 14 bases between.

The chain couples TRBV27 to TRBJ1-1; maybe TRBD1 (6 bases). V was clipped by 5 bases and J by 4 bases, with 17 bases between them. Per germline, CDR1 MNHEY and CDR2 SMNVEV (reference sequence). The CDR3 totals 15 residues. CDR3 residues: CASSDPGHLSTEAFF. In DNA, the CDR3 is TGTGCCAGCAGTGATCCGGGACATCTGTCCACTGAAGCTTTCTTT.

The chain is built from TRBV7-9 and TRBJ1-5; TRBD1 matches at 8 bases. J gave up 9 bases and V 5 bases, and 15 bases lay outside the gene matches. This CDR3 is 16 amino acids long. Germline values: CDR1 SEHNR, CDR2 FQNEAQ (reference sequence). The DNA of the CDR3 is TGTGCCAGCAGCATTAGTTCGGGACAGGACGGGCGGCCCCAGCATTTT. This translates into CASSISSGQDGRPQHF.

This chain connects TRBV6-5 to TRBJ2-1; maybe TRBD2 (6 bases). CDR1 and CDR2 from the germline V gene are MNHEY and SVGAGI. V gave up 5 bases and J gave up 6 bases, with 17 bases separating them. The CDR3 has 15 amino acids. CDR3 DNA sequence: TGTGCCAGCAGTACTCGGTCCCCCGGGGGCAATGAGCAGTTCTTC. Translation: CASSTRSPGGNEQFF.

The chain uses TRBV18 and TRBJ2-5, with D unresolved. V was clipped by 4 bases and J by 2 bases, with 8 bases between them. Germline V gives CDR1 KGHSH, CDR2 LQKENI. CDR3 length equals 13 residues. CDR3 sequence reads: CASSRVRQETQYF. The CDR3 bases are TGTGCCAGCTCACGTGTCAGACAAGAGACCCAGTACTTC. The complete variable domain, with remaining parts taken from reference TRBV18 and TRBJ2-5, reads NAGVMQNPRHLVRRRGQEARLRCSPMKGHSHVYWYRQLPEEGLKFMVYLQKENIIDESGMPKERFSAEFPKEGPSILRIQQVVRGDSAAYFCASSRVRQETQYFGPGTRLLVL.

Of note for this clone: In the same sample, other DNA sequences code for this CDR3. The J gene is TRBJ2-7, the V gene TRBV27, with TRBD2 matching over 9 bases. After removal of 1 base from V and 3 bases from J, the junction contained 1 base not matched to a gene. This CDR3 has 14 residues. Per the germline V gene, CDR1 is MNHEY and CDR2 is SMNVEV (reference sequence). The CDR3, as DNA: TGTGCCAGCAGTTTATTTAGCGGGAGCTACGAGCAGTACTTC. It yields the protein CASSLFSGSYEQYF.

The chain's CDR3 is CASSFLAGSEQFF. CDR3 nucleotide sequence: TGTGCCAGCAGCTTCCTCGCGGGAAGTGAGCAGTTCTTC. This chain uses TRBV11-2 with TRBJ2-1; a possible D gene is TRBD2 (6 bases). V gave up 3 bases and J gave up 9 bases, with 12 bases separating them. The CDR3 has 13 amino acids. In germline, CDR1 is SGHAT, CDR2 FQNNGV.

The chain joins TRBV28 to TRBJ1-1, with TRBD1 identical over 7 bases. This CDR3 contains 14 residues. With 6 bases clipped from V and 3 bases from J, the junction kept 7 bases outside the gene matches. Germline-derived CDR1 and CDR2 are MDHEN and SYDVKM. The CDR3 nucleotides read TGTGCCAGCAGACCCGGGACAGAGTACACTGAAGCTTTCTTT. Translating gives CASRPGTEYTEAFF.

The genes are TRBV5-1 and TRBJ1-1, with TRBD1 matching over 9 bases. V gave up 4 bases and J gave up 6 bases; unmatched junction bases: 10. The V gene's germline CDR1 is SGHRS and CDR2 YFSETQ. The CDR3 sequence is 15 residues long. The CDR3 loop reads CASSTTGGASAEAFF. The CDR3 DNA follows: TGCGCCAGCAGCACCACAGGGGGCGCGTCGGCTGAAGCTTTCTTT.

The chain joins TRBV12-5 to TRBJ2-5, with 14 bases matching TRBD2. Germline CDR1 LGHNT, CDR2 FRNRAP. J was trimmed by 2 bases and V by 5 bases; bases with no gene match: 7. This CDR3 comprises 17 residues. CDR3 coding DNA: TGTGCTAGTGGTCCGCGGACTAGCGGGAGGCTGCAAGAGACCCAGTACTTC. Amino acids: CASGPRTSGRLQETQYF.

The CDR3 region has the DNA TGCGCCAGCAGCTTGCAGCGGACTTACAATGAGCAGTTCTTC. This codes for CASSLQRTYNEQFF. The V call is TRBV5-1, the J call TRBJ2-1, with D possibly TRBD2 on 5 matching bases. The V and J ends lost 1 base and 4 bases respectively, with 9 bases between them. CDR3 length: 14 amino acids. Germline V gene lookup returns CDR1 SGHRS and CDR2 YFSETQ.

CDR3 residues: CASSFSKRIQYNSPLHF. In DNA form, the CDR3 reads TGTGCCAGCAGCTTTTCAAAACGTATACAGTATAATTCACCCCTCCACTTT. This chain links TRBV5-6 with TRBJ1-6, with unresolved D. The CDR3 totals 17 residues. Trimming removed 2 bases from V and 4 bases from J, with 16 bases in between. The germline V gene encodes CDR1 SGHDT and CDR2 YYEEEE.

The chain joins TRBV18 to TRBJ1-2, with TRBD1 identical over 7 bases. CDR1 and CDR2 from the germline V gene are KGHSH and LQKENI. This CDR3 has 15 amino acids. V was clipped by 6 bases and J by 5 bases; unmatched bases: 12. For the CDR3, the DNA is TGTGCCAGCTCCCTCAACAGGGGTAGTGATTATGGCTACACCTTC. The encoded protein is CASSLNRGSDYGYTF.

V gene TRBV21-1 combines with J gene TRBJ2-5; the table's D call of TRBD2 was not tested on the DNA. TRBV21-1 is termed a pseudogene. This CDR3 is built from 14 residues. For the CDR3, the DNA is TGTGCCAGCAACTTAACTAGCCTCGGAGAGACCCAGTACTTC. It translates to CASNLTSLGETQYF.

The gene calls are TRBV21-1 and TRBJ2-7; the D call TRBD1 from the table was never checked on the DNA. TRBV21-1 is a known pseudogene. This CDR3 has 14 residues. CDR3 in DNA: TGTGCCAGCCCAGGGCACGCCTCGCCCTACGAGCAGTACTTC. Translated: CASPGHASPYEQYF.

Remarks on this clone: The same CDR3 also results from other DNA sequences found in this sample. V is TRBV28 and J is TRBJ1-5; 9 bases match TRBD1. Germline CDR1 is MDHEN and CDR2 is SYDVKM. CDR3 length: 14 residues. Losses at the gene ends were 8 bases for V and 4 bases for J; bases not matched to a gene: 6. The CDR3 spells CASSLGQGNQPQHF. The DNA of the CDR3 is TGTGCCAGCTCTTTAGGACAGGGGAATCAGCCCCAGCATTTT.

J is TRBJ2-7 and V is TRBV20-1, with D possibly being TRBD2 (6 bases). V was clipped by 3 bases and J by 9 bases, with 18 bases between them. Looked up from germline, CDR1 is DFQATT and CDR2 is SNEGSKA (reference sequence). The CDR3 covers 13 residues. The CDR3 spells CSASLIAVDRQYF. The CDR3 DNA sequence: TGCAGTGCTAGTTTAATAGCGGTCGATCGGCAGTACTTC.

The rearrangement links TRBV19 to TRBJ2-3, with TRBD2 matching 9 bases. The CDR3 is made up of 16 amino acids. The V gene's germline CDR1 is LNHDA and CDR2 SQIVND (reference sequence). V trimming: 4 bases; J trimming: 0 bases; junction bases outside the gene matches: 5. As DNA, the CDR3 is TGTGCCAGTAGTACTCGACTAGCGGTGAGCACAGATACGCAGTATTTT. It codes for CASSTRLAVSTDTQYF. Full variable domain (remainder filled in from reference TRBV19 and TRBJ2-3): DGGITQSPKYLFRKEGQNVTLSCEQNLNHDAMYWYRQDPGQGLRLIYYSQIVNDFQKGDIAEGYSVSREKKESFPLTVTSAQKNPTAFYLCASSTRLAVSTDTQYFGPGTRLTVL.

The rearrangement uses TRBV27 and TRBJ1-6; D is perhaps TRBD1 (5 bases). The CDR3 covers 14 residues. Trimming removed 5 bases at V and 5 bases at J, with 10 bases between. Looked up from germline, CDR1 is MNHEY and CDR2 is SMNVEV (reference sequence). CDR3 sequence: CASSPDRHNSPLHF. The CDR3 DNA is TGTGCCAGCAGTCCCGACAGACATAATTCACCCCTCCACTTT.

Regarding this clone: The sample contains more than one DNA sequence encoding this CDR3. The chain employs TRBV12-3 or TRBV12-4 and TRBJ2-2; D unresolved. V gave up 6 bases and J gave up 5 bases, with 4 bases separating them. The CDR3 runs 11 residues. This CDR3 reads CASSRTGELFF. In DNA, the CDR3 is TGTGCCAGCAGCCGGACCGGGGAGCTGTTTTTT.

This rearrangement joins TRBV13 to TRBJ2-5, with 7 bases matching TRBD2. After removal of 4 bases from V and 4 bases from J, the junction contained 3 bases not matched to a gene. The CDR3 loop spans 13 amino acids. Germline CDR1 reads PRHDT; CDR2 reads FYEKMQ (reference sequence). CDR3 nucleotide sequence: TGTGCCAGCAGCTCAACTAGCGCAGAGACCCAGTACTTC. Its protein product is CASSSTSAETQYF.